This T cell receptor beta chain appears in the sequencing data of a study of beta chain features in type 1 diabetes. Study-level results: In patients and controls equally, PCR might favor templates that are shorter. TCRB CDR3s from Type 1 diabetes patients were moderately but significantly shorter in all four CD4+ subsets. Overrepresentation of cells with high TCR expression could result from cDNA sequencing.

What was sequenced were expressed TCRB transcripts, since all of the isolated RNA had been reverse transcribed. Measured with immunoSEQ multiplex PCR; TCRdb has only the in-frame clones, and not every one. Of 200,000 to 250,000 clones listed, about 14% were seen once; the top ten hold roughly 0.019%. About this clone itself: Its specificity is unknown.

After removal of 7 bases from V and 5 bases from J, the junction contained 6 bases not matched to a gene. CDR1 is MNHEY and CDR2 is SVGAGI in the germline V gene. The CDR3 sequence is 13 residues long. All sorted populations exceeded 95% purity. The V call is TRBV6-5, the J call TRBJ2-5; 8 bases match TRBD2. The sample comprised naive CD4+ T cells from blood. The clonotype was recovered from a man in his thirties or forties with type 1 diabetes. CDR3 loop: CASTSGGAETQYF. CDR3 nucleotide sequence: TGTGCCAGCACCTCGGGAGGGGCGGAGACCCAGTACTTC.